A selection of T cell receptor beta chains follows, all from one sample in a study of blood T cells in healthy people across ages. TCRdb re-analysed the 5' RACE reads in MiXCR, keeping a single row per CDR3 protein. The table lists 850,000 or so distinct CDR3 sequences, more than 25% of them singletons. Sequencing was carried out using blood. These receptors all come from a woman aged 80 or older in good health. Both conserved end residues are part of each CDR3. D genes are given only for firm matches. Not every row has a clone size; where given, it reads once, few, many or a size class.

V	J	size	D	DNA	CDR3
TRBV3-1	TRBJ1-2	many	-	TGCGCCAGCAGCCAAGGATATGGCTACACCTTC	CASSQGYGYTF
TRBV29-1	TRBJ2-7	few	TRBD2	TGCAGCGTTGAAGGTAGCGGGGGTGCCTACAATGAGCAGTACTTC	CSVEGSGGAYNEQYF
TRBV7-2	TRBJ2-1	-	-	TGTGCCAGCAGCCCCCGGGACTTCCTCAATGAGCAGTTCTTC	CASSPRDFLNEQFF
TRBV20-1	TRBJ1-2	many	-	TGCAGTGCTAGATCAATGGGGCAGAGCTATGGCTACACCTTC	CSARSMGQSYGYTF
TRBV6-1	TRBJ1-3	few	TRBD1	TGTGCCAGCAGTGACTGGATGGGGCAGGGGGCCGGGAACACCATATATTTT	CASSDWMGQGAGNTIYF
TRBV4-2	TRBJ1-1	-	-	TGTGCCAGCAGCCAAGCCGAAACAGGGAACACTGAAGCTTTCTTT	CASSQAETGNTEAFF
TRBV5-1	TRBJ2-4	many	TRBD1	TGCGCCAGCAGCGGAGGGACAGGGGGCGCATTTCGGTACATTCAGTACTTC	CASSGGTGGAFRYIQYF
TRBV7-9	TRBJ2-3	many	-	TGTGCCAGCAGCTCAACAGGGGGGGCAGATACGCAGTATTTT	CASSSTGGADTQYF
TRBV6-2/TRBV6-3	TRBJ1-4	many	-	TGTGCCAGCAGAGACCCGGGCGCAACTAATGAAAAACTGTTTTTT	CASRDPGATNEKLFF
TRBV7-2	TRBJ2-7	many	-	TGTGCCAGCAGCCAAATAGGGACCGTAAGCTCCTACGAGCAGTACTTC	CASSQIGTVSSYEQYF
TRBV20-1	TRBJ2-3	many	TRBD2	TGCAGTGCTAGAGGTAAAAGGTCACTAGCGACGATAGATACGCAGTATTTT	CSARGKRSLATIDTQYF
TRBV28	TRBJ2-4	many	TRBD2	TGTGCCAGCAGTTCCCCGGGGGGAGCCAAAAACATTCAGTACTTC	CASSSPGGAKNIQYF
TRBV6-2/TRBV6-3	TRBJ2-5	many	TRBD1	TGTGCCAGCAGTTACTCGACAGGGGTCGAGACCCAGTACTTC	CASSYSTGVETQYF
TRBV18	TRBJ2-6	-	TRBD1	TGTGCCAGCTCACCGACAGGGGGGTCTCCTGGGGCCAACGTCCTGACTTTC	CASSPTGGSPGANVLTF
TRBV20-1	TRBJ2-1	many	TRBD2	TGCAGTGCTAGAGACAGACTAGCGGGAACGCGTTCCTACAATGAGCAGTTCTTC	CSARDRLAGTRSYNEQFF
TRBV30	TRBJ1-5	few	TRBD1	TGTGCCTGGAGTCCGGGACAGGTCAATCAGCCCCAGCATTTT	CAWSPGQVNQPQHF
TRBV20-1	TRBJ2-4	many	TRBD1	TGCAGTGCTAAGACAGGGGGGGCCAAAAACATTCAGTACTTC	CSAKTGGAKNIQYF
TRBV7-2	TRBJ2-1	few	TRBD2	TGTGCCAGCAGCTTAGGACTAGCGGGGGGGCCAAATGAGCAGTTCTTC	CASSLGLAGGPNEQFF
TRBV10-3	TRBJ2-3	many	-	TGTGCCATCGGGGAGGCCACAGATACGCAGTATTTT	CAIGEATDTQYF
TRBV9	TRBJ1-2	few	-	TGTGCCAGCAGCCAGAAGGGTGGGGGAAACTATGGCTACACCTTC	CASSQKGGGNYGYTF
TRBV1	TRBJ2-5	few	-	TGCACCAGCAGCTGGTCTATAGCCGAGACCCAGTACTTC	CTSSWSIAETQYF
TRBV28	TRBJ2-7	many	TRBD1	TGTGCCAGCAGTTCCCGACAGGGAGTATACGAGCAGTACTTC	CASSSRQGVYEQYF